Listed here are 29 T cell receptor beta chains from one sample, sequenced in a study of T cells in Graves' hyperthyroidism and ophthalmopathy. RNA transcripts yielded amplified TCR beta CDR3 regions. The HTBI primer set was used in a first-round RT-PCR of the TCR CDR3. Via MiXCR, TCRdb re-called the multiplex PCR reads, giving one row per CDR3 protein. The table lists about half a million distinct CDR3 sequences, 16% of them singletons, with over 25% in the top ten. What was sequenced was blood. The receptor source for this set is a woman in her thirties with Graves' ophthalmopathy.

This clonotype was seen repeatedly, ten times or more. CDR3 sequence reads: CASSGFGGAFREQFF. The CDR3 nucleotides read TGTGCCAGCTCAGGTTTCGGAGGTGCCTTCAGAGAGCAGTTCTTC. This chain links TRBV2 with TRBJ2-1, with D possibly matching TRBD2 (5 bases). The CDR3 sequence is 15 residues long. Germline assignment: CDR1 SNHLY and CDR2 FYNNEI. V was pared by 8 bases and J by 10 bases, with 24 bases between.

The chain has TRBV19 and TRBJ2-7; no clear D gene. Germline V CDR1 and CDR2: LNHDA, SQIVND (reference sequence). This CDR3 is built from 14 residues. Trimming took 2 bases from V and 0 from J, leaving 8 bases between them. The CDR3 sequence is CASSISPFSYEQYF. The CDR3 DNA reads TGTGCCAGTAGTATATCTCCGTTCTCCTACGAGCAGTACTTC.

This clonotype appeared many times. The J gene is TRBJ2-7, the V gene TRBV6-1; 7 nucleotides agree with TRBD1. The CDR3 is made up of 15 amino acids. Unmatched junction bases numbered 10, after V lost 7 bases and J lost 1 base. From germline, CDR1 is MNHNS and CDR2 SASEGT. CDR3 sequence: CASTQSRDRSYEQYF. Written as DNA, the CDR3 is TGTGCCAGCACACAGTCCCGGGACAGATCCTACGAGCAGTACTTC.

The chain links TRBV15 to TRBJ1-6; D unclear. The CDR3 extends over 12 amino acids. Between the trimmed V and J ends, which lost 0 bases and 10 bases, there was a span of 4 bases. Germline CDR1 and CDR2: LNHNV and YYDKDF (reference sequence). This CDR3 is CATSRDRSPLHF. Here the CDR3 DNA reads TGTGCCACCAGCAGAGATCGGTCACCCCTCCACTTT.

The gene calls are TRBV6-2 or TRBV6-3 and TRBJ2-2; D possibly matches TRBD1 or TRBD2 (5 bases each). The CDR3 consists of 16 residues. Trimming removed 7 bases from V and 3 bases from J, with 18 bases in between. CDR1 is MNHEY and CDR2 is SVGEGT in the germline V gene. The CDR3 DNA follows: TGTGCCAGCACCCGGGGCTGGGGCGGTCACACCGGGGAGCTGTTTTTT. Its translation is CASTRGWGGHTGELFF.

In this sample, this clonotype turned up a few times. The chain couples TRBV20-1 to TRBJ2-7, with D unresolved. Trimming pared 7 bases from V and 7 bases from J, leaving 20 bases between. Germline CDR1 reads DFQATT; CDR2 reads SNEGSKA (reference sequence). The CDR3 spans 13 residues. CDR3 sequence reads: CSVRRRASREQYF. In DNA, the CDR3 is TGCAGTGTCCGAAGAAGGGCGTCGAGGGAGCAGTACTTC.

The DNA for the CDR3 is TGTGCCACCAGCAGAGATGGACGGGGGGCAACCGATACGCAGTATTTT. Protein product: CATSRDGRGATDTQYF. V gene TRBV15 combines with J gene TRBJ2-3; perhaps TRBD2 as D (7 bases). The CDR3 length is 16 residues. Germline assignment: CDR1 LNHNV and CDR2 YYDKDF (reference sequence). Trimming removed 0 bases at V and 6 bases at J, with 16 bases between.

This clonotype showed up just a few times. V is TRBV4-3 and J is TRBJ1-4; 7 nucleotides align to TRBD1. The V segment lost 1 base and the J segment 4 bases; nucleotides outside the gene matches: 6. CDR3 length equals 16 residues. Germline values: CDR1 LGHNA, CDR2 YSLEER. The CDR3 nucleotides read TGCGCCAGCAGCCAAGGCCCGACAGGGATTAATGAAAAACTGTTTTTT. Protein: CASSQGPTGINEKLFF.

This sequence joins TRBV3-1 and TRBJ2-7; TRBD2 matches 11 bases. The germline CDR1 and CDR2 sequences are LGHDT and YNNKEL (reference sequence). The V gene end was trimmed by 8 bases and the J gene end by 4 bases; junction bases not matched to a gene: 16. This CDR3 is built from 17 residues. The DNA of the CDR3 is TGTGCCAGCTCGCCAAGATTAACTAGCGGGAGAATGTACGAGCAGTACTTC. This codes for CASSPRLTSGRMYEQYF.

CDR3 sequence reads: CASSPERVSADTQYF. CDR3 coding DNA: TGTGCCAGCAGTCCGGAAAGGGTATCGGCAGATACGCAGTATTTT. V and J are TRBV11-1 and TRBJ2-3; unclear D gene. V gave up 6 bases and J gave up 4 bases, with 17 bases separating them. The germline V gene has CDR1 SGHAT and CDR2 FQDESV (reference sequence). The CDR3 runs 15 residues.

This clonotype was seen just once. The chain uses TRBV10-3 and TRBJ2-7, with D tentatively TRBD1 or TRBD2 (5 bases each). V lost 4 bases, J lost 7 bases, and 14 bases lay in between. The CDR3 is 13 amino acids. Per germline, CDR1 ENHRY and CDR2 SYGVKD. The CDR3, as DNA: TGTGCCATCAGTGCTACAGGACCGGGGGAGCAGTACTTC. Protein: CAISATGPGEQYF.

This clonotype showed up just a few times. V is TRBV24-1 and J is TRBJ2-4; D unclear. The CDR3 runs 19 residues. Trimming removed 3 bases at V and 0 bases at J, with 20 bases between. Looked up from germline, CDR1 is KGHDR and CDR2 is SFDVKD. This CDR3 reads CATSDHLHTRLAAKNIQYF. The CDR3 region has the DNA TGTGCCACCAGTGATCACCTACATACACGACTGGCAGCCAAAAACATTCAGTACTTC.

This clonotype was detected ten times or more. This chain joins TRBV28 and TRBJ2-3; 10 bases match TRBD2. CDR1 and CDR2 (germline): MDHEN, SYDVKM. The CDR3 is 16 residues long. V gave up 3 bases and J gave up 2 bases; unmatched junction bases: 5. For the CDR3, the DNA is TGTGCCAGCAGTTTTACAGGACTAGCGGACACAGATACGCAGTATTTT. This encodes CASSFTGLADTDTQYF.

This clonotype was observed a few times. This chain links TRBV7-6 with TRBJ2-4; 11 positions agree with TRBD1. From germline, CDR1 is SGHVS and CDR2 FNYEAQ. The V gene end was trimmed by 5 bases and the J gene end by 2 bases; junction bases not matched to a gene: 5. The CDR3 extends over 16 amino acids. The CDR3 is CASSIRTGGTKNIQYF. Here the CDR3 DNA reads TGTGCCAGCAGCATCAGGACAGGGGGCACCAAAAACATTCAGTACTTC.

This clonotype came up many times. V usage is TRBV20-1 and J usage is TRBJ2-1, with D possibly matching TRBD1 (5 bases). V was cut by 6 bases and J by 7 bases, with 10 bases left in between. The germline V gene encodes CDR1 DFQATT and CDR2 SNEGSKA (reference sequence). The CDR3 has 11 amino acids. The CDR3 DNA is TGCAGTGCGTACGGACAAAATGAGCAGTTCTTC. As protein: CSAYGQNEQFF.

There are many counts of this clonotype. The chain has TRBV20-1 and TRBJ1-2; D gene unclear. CDR1 is DFQATT, CDR2 SNEGSKA, per germline (reference sequence). The CDR3 sequence is 13 residues long. The germline V and J ends were trimmed by 3 bases and 6 bases, with 14 bases remaining between them. The CDR3 DNA is TGCAGTGCTAGCTACGACAAGGCCGATGGCTACACCTTC. Encoded protein: CSASYDKADGYTF.

This clonotype was observed many times. The V call is TRBV2, the J call TRBJ2-7; weak D call: TRBD1 (5 bases). Per germline, CDR1 SNHLY and CDR2 FYNNEI. The CDR3 spans 15 residues. Trimming removed 2 bases at V and 4 bases at J, with 15 bases between. CDR3 region: CASSETGVGIYEQYF. The CDR3 DNA follows: TGTGCCAGCAGTGAAACAGGAGTGGGGATTTACGAGCAGTACTTC.

On this clonotype itself: Being one base from a much bigger clone, this may be a read error. CDR3 amino acids: CASSALRDRSYNEQFF. The CDR3 coding sequence is TGTGCCAGCAGTGCCCTCCGGGACAGGTCCTACAATGAGCAGTTCTTC. V is TRBV28 and J is TRBJ2-1, with 8 bases that match TRBD1. The CDR3 covers 16 residues. Looked up from germline, CDR1 is MDHEN and CDR2 is SYDVKM. V shed 5 bases, J shed 1 base, and the junction held 7 bases outside the gene matches.

This clonotype was observed at least ten times. The V and J genes are TRBV6-1 and TRBJ2-2; D gene ambiguous. The germline V gene has CDR1 MNHNS and CDR2 SASEGT. The CDR3 is 13 residues long. Trimming removed 1 base at V and 5 bases at J, with 5 bases between. The CDR3 sequence is CASSEGGTGELFF. CDR3 sequence (DNA): TGTGCCAGCAGTGAAGGGGGTACCGGGGAGCTGTTTTTT.

The V gene is TRBV7-9, the J gene TRBJ2-5, with 7 bases identical to TRBD1. This CDR3 contains 14 residues. The germline V gene encodes CDR1 SEHNR and CDR2 FQNEAQ (reference sequence). V gave up 5 bases and J gave up 3 bases; unmatched junction bases: 6. CDR3 residues: CASSPGGLEETQYF. The CDR3 coding sequence is TGTGCCAGCAGCCCAGGGGGTTTAGAAGAGACCCAGTACTTC.

In its sample, this clonotype was seen many times. This chain joins TRBV12-3 or TRBV12-4 and TRBJ1-6; a possible D gene is TRBD1 (5 bases). Between the trimmed V and J ends, which lost 6 bases and 10 bases, there was a span of 16 bases. The CDR3 sequence is 14 residues long. The CDR3 region has the DNA TGTGCCAGCAGGTTACATGGGGCGGGATCACCCCTCCACTTT. Its protein product is CASRLHGAGSPLHF.

This clonotype was detected many times. The chain carries TRBV28 and TRBJ2-5; D is ambiguous. Germline CDR1 and CDR2: MDHEN and SYDVKM. This CDR3 has 13 residues. Trimming removed 3 bases from V and 0 bases from J, with 5 bases in between. The CDR3 DNA is TGTGCCAGCAGTTTTGGTAACCAAGAGACCCAGTACTTC. It yields the protein CASSFGNQETQYF.

A few counts support this clonotype. The genes are TRBV5-1 and TRBJ2-1; 11 positions match TRBD1. There are 15 residues in the CDR3. V shed 4 bases and J 6 bases; nucleotides not matched to a gene: 6. Germline V gene sequence: CDR1 SGHRS, CDR2 YFSETQ. The CDR3 loop is CASSTSGTGGNEQFF. CDR3 in DNA: TGCGCCAGCAGCACTTCCGGGACAGGGGGCAATGAGCAGTTCTTC.

This clonotype appeared a few times. This rearrangement joins TRBV7-9 to TRBJ2-7; D uncertain. V gave up 6 bases and J gave up 3 bases, with 18 bases separating them. The CDR3 runs to 15 residues. The germline gives CDR1 SEHNR, CDR2 FQNEAQ (reference sequence). The CDR3 sequence: CASSRRETVNYEQYF. In nucleotides, the CDR3 is TGTGCCAGCAGTCGCCGTGAAACAGTGAACTACGAGCAGTACTTC.

V is TRBV11-2 and J is TRBJ2-1; TRBD2 matches at 7 bases. Trimming cost V 6 bases and J 9 bases; bases outside gene matches: 8. Germline assignment: CDR1 SGHAT and CDR2 FQNNGV. This CDR3 spans 13 amino acids. The CDR3 DNA sequence: TGTGCCAGCAGGGTCAGCGGGAACGGTGAGCAGTTCTTC. Translating gives CASRVSGNGEQFF. The whole variable domain, filled in from reference TRBV11-2 and TRBJ2-1, reads EAGVAQSPRYKIIEKRQSVAFWCNPISGHATLYWYQQILGQGPKLLIQFQNNGVVDDSQLPKDRFSAERLKGVDSTLKIQPAKLEDSAVYLCASRVSGNGEQFFGPGTRLTVL.

At least ten counts were recorded for this clonotype. The chain carries TRBV7-2 and TRBJ1-1, with D unclear. The V and J ends lost 4 bases and 1 base respectively, with 7 bases between them. The CDR3 runs to 13 residues. In germline, CDR1 is SGHTA, CDR2 FQGNSA. CDR3 DNA: TGTGCCAGCAGCTGGTTCGGGAACACTGAAGCTTTCTTT. Translation gives CASSWFGNTEAFF.

The rearrangement joins TRBV4-3 to TRBJ2-3; TRBD2 aligns across 7 bases. In germline, CDR1 is LGHNA, CDR2 YSLEER. Trimming cost V 5 bases and J 2 bases; bases outside gene matches: 4. The CDR3 consists of 14 residues. The CDR3 region has the DNA TGCGCCAGCAGCGAAGCGGGGAACACAGATACGCAGTATTTT. It translates to CASSEAGNTDTQYF.

The chain employs TRBV7-8 and TRBJ1-5, with D unresolved. Trimming shortened V by 1 base and J by 6 bases, and 7 bases separated the two germline ends. Germline V gene sequence: CDR1 SGHVS, CDR2 FQNEAQ. This CDR3 spans 13 amino acids. CDR3 in DNA: TGTGCCAGCAGCTTAGATAAGGCTCAGCCCCAGCATTTT. Translating it yields CASSLDKAQPQHF.

The rearrangement joins TRBV11-2 to TRBJ2-7; tentatively, D is TRBD2 (6 bases). CDR1 and CDR2 from the germline V gene are SGHAT and FQNNGV. Trimming took off 5 bases at V and 6 bases at J, with 17 bases between the two ends. The CDR3 has 14 residues. CDR3 in amino acids: CASSQPGTPFEQYF. DNA of the CDR3: TGTGCCAGCAGCCAACCCGGGACTCCCTTCGAGCAGTACTTC.